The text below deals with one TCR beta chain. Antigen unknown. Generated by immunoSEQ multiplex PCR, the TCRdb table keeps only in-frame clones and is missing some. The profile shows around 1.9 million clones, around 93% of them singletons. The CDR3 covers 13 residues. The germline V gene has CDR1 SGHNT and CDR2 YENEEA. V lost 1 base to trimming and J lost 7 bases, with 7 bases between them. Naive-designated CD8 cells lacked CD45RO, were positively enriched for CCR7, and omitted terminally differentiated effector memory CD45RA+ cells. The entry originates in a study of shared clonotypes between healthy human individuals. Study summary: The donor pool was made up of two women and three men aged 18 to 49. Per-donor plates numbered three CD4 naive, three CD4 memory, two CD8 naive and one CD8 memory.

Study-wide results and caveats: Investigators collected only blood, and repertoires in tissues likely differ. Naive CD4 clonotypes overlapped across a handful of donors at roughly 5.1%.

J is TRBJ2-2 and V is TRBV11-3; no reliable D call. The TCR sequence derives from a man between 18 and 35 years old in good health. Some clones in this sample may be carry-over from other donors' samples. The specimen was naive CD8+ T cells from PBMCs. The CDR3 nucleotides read TGTGCCAGCAGCTTAGGTCCCAACGGGGAGCTGTTTTTT. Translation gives CASSLGPNGELFF.